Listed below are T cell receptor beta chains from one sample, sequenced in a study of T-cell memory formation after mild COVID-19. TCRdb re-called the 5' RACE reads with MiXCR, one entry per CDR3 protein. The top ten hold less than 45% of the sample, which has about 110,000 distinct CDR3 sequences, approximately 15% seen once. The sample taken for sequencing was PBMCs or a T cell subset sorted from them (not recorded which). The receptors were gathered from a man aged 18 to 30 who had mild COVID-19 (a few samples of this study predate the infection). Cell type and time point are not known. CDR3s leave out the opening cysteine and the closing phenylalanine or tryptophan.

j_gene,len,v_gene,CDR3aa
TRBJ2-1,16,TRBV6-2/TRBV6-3,ASRNSGIGVSTYNEQF
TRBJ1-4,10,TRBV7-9,ASSPPGEKLF
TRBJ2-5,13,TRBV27,ASSLNWGGGETQY
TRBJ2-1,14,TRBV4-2,ASSQLAGTREMEQF
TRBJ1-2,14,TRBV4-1,ASSQVLVQGNYGYT
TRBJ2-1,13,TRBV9,ASSEPLAGGNEQF
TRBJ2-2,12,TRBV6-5,ASRGQGHTGELF
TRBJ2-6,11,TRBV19,AGRVSGANVLT
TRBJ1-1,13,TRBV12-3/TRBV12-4,ASSRPGQGTTEAF
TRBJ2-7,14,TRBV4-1,ASSQVGGNSAYEQY
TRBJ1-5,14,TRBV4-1,ASSQAGRGEAQPQH
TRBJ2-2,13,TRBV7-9,ASSPARGPTGELF
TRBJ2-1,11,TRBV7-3,ASSLSSYNEQF
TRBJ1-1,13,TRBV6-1,ASSPIQRASTEAF
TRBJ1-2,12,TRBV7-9,ASSEYRENYGYT
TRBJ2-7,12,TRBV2,ASSEGPGAYEQY
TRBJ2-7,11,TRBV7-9,ASSLIDNYEQY
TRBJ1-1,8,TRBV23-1,ARLGGMAF
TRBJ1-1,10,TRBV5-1,ASSAGTGKAF
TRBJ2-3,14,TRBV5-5,ASSGEQGRFTDTQY
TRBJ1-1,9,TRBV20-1,SPRGGTEAF
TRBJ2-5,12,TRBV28,ASGAGTIEETQY
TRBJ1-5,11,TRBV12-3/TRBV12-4,ASSLVHNQPQH
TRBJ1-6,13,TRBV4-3,ASSQDEGARSPLH
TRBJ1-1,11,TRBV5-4,ASRSGTEPEAF
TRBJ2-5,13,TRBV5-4,ASSLVNRGEETQY
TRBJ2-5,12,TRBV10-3,AISESGLGETQY
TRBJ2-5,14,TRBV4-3,ASSQYRQGLGETQY
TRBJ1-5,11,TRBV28,ASSLGAPQPQH
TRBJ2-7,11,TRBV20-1,SAWDRGSYEQY
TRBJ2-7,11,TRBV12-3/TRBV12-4,ASSVAGSHEQY
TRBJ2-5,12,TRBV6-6,ASSLFGGGETQY
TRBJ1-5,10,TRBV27,ASSPGPQPQH
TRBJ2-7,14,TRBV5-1,ASSLLDGAQGLAQY
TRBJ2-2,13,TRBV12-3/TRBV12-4,ASSPGTGDTGELF
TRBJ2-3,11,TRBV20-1,SARRQASDTQY
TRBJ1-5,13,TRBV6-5,ASSPVPEGFWPQH
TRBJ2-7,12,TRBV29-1,SGVLAGEPWEQY
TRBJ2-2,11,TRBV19,ASLDRDTGELF
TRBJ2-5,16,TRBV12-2,ASRSHLGAGTAQETQY
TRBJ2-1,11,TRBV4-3,ASSHDYDDEQF
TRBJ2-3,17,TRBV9,ASSVEGLAYPVNTDTQY
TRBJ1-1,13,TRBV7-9,ASSPPLEKNTEAF
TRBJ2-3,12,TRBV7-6,ASSLAGRTDTQY
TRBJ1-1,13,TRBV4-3,ASSQDGSMNTEAF
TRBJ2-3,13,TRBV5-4,ASTLRGGLSDTQY
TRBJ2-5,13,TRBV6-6,ASSYSGDSQGTQY
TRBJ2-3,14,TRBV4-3,ASSQALQGEEDTQY
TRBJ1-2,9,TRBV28,ASSFGPPAT
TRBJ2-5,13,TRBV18,ASSPPASGQETQY
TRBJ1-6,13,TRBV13,ASSTTGTGNSPLH
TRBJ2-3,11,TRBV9,ASRTPGEDTQY
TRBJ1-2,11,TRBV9,ASSVETGGDYT
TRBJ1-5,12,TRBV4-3,ASSQGVHNQPQH
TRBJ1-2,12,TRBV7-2,ASSHRTDHYGYT
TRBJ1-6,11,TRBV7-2,ASSPLHNSPLH
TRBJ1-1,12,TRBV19,ASSPGHLNTEAF
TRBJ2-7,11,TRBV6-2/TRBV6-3,ASSPGLWYEQY
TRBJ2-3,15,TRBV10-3,AISESPSGGRTDTQY
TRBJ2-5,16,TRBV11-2,ASSLDLTSGGLQETQY